These 9 T cell receptor beta chains were sequenced from one sample in a study of blood T cell repertoires in COVID-19. Profiled with immunoSEQ multiplex PCR; TCRdb holds only in-frame clones, not every one. The table records more than 55,000 clones, approximately 87% of them present only once. What was sequenced was peripheral blood. The receptors come from a man in his fifties or sixties with active COVID-19.

In regard to this clone: This same CDR3 is encoded by further DNA sequences in the sample. V usage is TRBV7-9 and J usage is TRBJ1-2, with a possible D match to TRBD1 (5 bases). This CDR3 contains 13 residues. V was clipped by 5 bases and J by 8 bases, with 15 bases between them. In germline, CDR1 is SEHNR, CDR2 FQNEAQ (reference sequence). CDR3 amino acids: CASSPSGGPGYTF. For the CDR3, the DNA is TGTGCCAGCAGCCCCTCCGGGGGACCGGGCTACACCTTC.

The chain employs TRBV19 and TRBJ2-2; TRBD1 agrees at 7 bases. The length of the CDR3 is 14 residues. V gave up 6 bases and J gave up 4 bases; unmatched junction bases: 5. In germline, CDR1 is LNHDA, CDR2 SQIVND (reference sequence). This chain's CDR3 is CASSRTGGTGELFF. As DNA, the CDR3 is TGTGCCAGTAGCCGGACAGGAGGCACCGGGGAGCTGTTTTTT.

The chain couples TRBV7-2 to TRBJ2-1, with 16 nucleotides matching TRBD2. The CDR3 runs 19 residues. V was clipped by 5 bases and J by 6 bases; unmatched bases: 13. CDR1 is SGHTA and CDR2 is FQGNSA in the germline V gene. CDR3 nucleotides: TGTGCCAGCAGCCCAGACGGGACTAGCGGGAGGGGGAGCGGCAATGAGCAGTTCTTC. Protein product: CASSPDGTSGRGSGNEQFF.

V usage is TRBV28 and J usage is TRBJ2-7; TRBD2 matches 7 bases. J was trimmed by 0 bases and V by 8 bases; bases with no gene match: 10. The germline CDR1 and CDR2 sequences are MDHEN and SYDVKM. The CDR3 consists of 15 residues. The CDR3 loop is CASLGAGESSYEQYF. The CDR3 DNA is TGTGCCAGCCTAGGGGCGGGAGAAAGCTCCTACGAGCAGTACTTC.

The genes are TRBV24-1 and TRBJ2-1; D is possibly TRBD2 (6 bases). The ends were cut back, 5 bases at V and 7 bases at J, with 23 bases in the middle. The germline gives CDR1 KGHDR, CDR2 SFDVKD. The CDR3 spans 17 residues. The DNA of the CDR3 is TGTGCCACCAGTGGTATCGGGACTTCCAAGGAGAGGAATGAGCAGTTCTTC. Translated: CATSGIGTSKERNEQFF.

The V and J genes are TRBV29-1 and TRBJ2-1; 9 bases map to TRBD2. The ends lost 3 bases at V and 6 bases at J; junction bases unmatched: 3. This CDR3 comprises 13 residues. Germline loops: CDR1 SQVTM, CDR2 ANQGSEA. CDR3 nucleotides: TGCAGCGTTGATGCGGGAGGGATCAATGAGCAGTTCTTC. It translates to CSVDAGGINEQFF.

Only a few counts were recorded for this clone. This rearrangement joins TRBV7-9 to TRBJ1-6; 7 nucleotides line up with TRBD1. CDR1 and CDR2 from the germline V gene are SEHNR and FQNEAQ (reference sequence). The junction had 3 bases not matched to a gene; V was cut back by 2 bases and J by 8 bases. The CDR3 covers 14 residues. This CDR3 is CASSLTGEHSPLHF. The CDR3 DNA follows: TGTGCCAGCAGCTTAACAGGGGAGCATTCACCCCTCCACTTT.

The gene calls are TRBV7-3 and TRBJ2-3; D is unclear. Trimming took off 5 bases at V and 6 bases at J, with 12 bases between the two ends. Germline CDR1 and CDR2: SGHTA and FQGTGA. This CDR3 is 13 amino acids long. CDR3 loop: CASSPGSWDTQYF. The CDR3 DNA is TGTGCCAGCAGCCCCGGGTCCTGGGATACGCAGTATTTT.

This chain connects TRBV9 to TRBJ2-4; 11 positions agree with TRBD2. This CDR3 comprises 14 residues. The germline V gene has CDR1 SGDLS and CDR2 YYNGEE. After removal of 3 bases from V and 5 bases from J, the junction contained 1 base not matched to a gene. CDR3 sequence (DNA): TGTGCCAGCAGCGCGGGACTAGCGGAAAACATTCAGTACTTC. Its translation is CASSAGLAENIQYF.